The rows below give T cell receptor beta chains drawn from one sample of a study of a mutant IDH1 vaccine in newly diagnosed glioma. No antigens are known for them. Libraries were prepared by immunoSEQ multiplex PCR; TCRdb keeps only in-frame clonotypes and omits some of them. The repertoire holds about 56,000 clones, with roughly four fifths as singletons. Material: PBMCs, obtained from a glioma patient whose treatment included an IDH1 peptide vaccine. Every receptor here comes from a woman in her forties or fifties with glioma. The CDR3 runs from the conserved cysteine through the conserved F or W. The D gene is left open where the match is weak. Where a row states a size, it is once, few, many or the class of an expanded clone; other rows omit it.

v_call,clone_size,d_call,j_call,cdr3_nt,cdr3_aa
TRBV18,-,-,TRBJ1-2,TGTGCCAGCTCACCACCGGGTGGACATAACTATGGCTACACCTTC,CASSPPGGHNYGYTF
TRBV7-8,-,TRBD1,TRBJ2-1,TGTGCCAGCAGCCCTAGTAGGGACAGGCCGGGAAATGAGCAGTTCTTC,CASSPSRDRPGNEQFF
TRBV7-2,-,-,TRBJ2-7,TGTGCCAGCAGCCTCGTCGGCGCCGACTCCTACGAGCAGTACTTC,CASSLVGADSYEQYF
TRBV30,-,-,TRBJ1-5,TGTGCTCAATCCGGGGAGGGCAGTCAGCCCCAGCATTTT,CAQSGEGSQPQHF
TRBV19,few,-,TRBJ1-1,TGTGCCAGTAGTATAGCCGGGAAAGCTTTCTTT,CASSIAGKAFF
TRBV6-5,-,-,TRBJ1-4,TGTGCCAGCAGCCCTCCGATGGGGGGAAAACTGTTTTTT,CASSPPMGGKLFF
TRBV4-1,-,TRBD1,TRBJ1-4,TGCGCCAGCAGGAGCGCGACAGGGCTGGATAAACTGTTTTTT,CASRSATGLDKLFF
TRBV6-4,-,-,TRBJ1-6,TGTGCCAGCAGTGAGGGATATAATTCACCCCTCCACTTT,CASSEGYNSPLHF
TRBV6-5,-,-,TRBJ1-1,TGTGCCAGCAGGGGTAAGGGGACTGAAGCTTTCTTT,CASRGKGTEAFF
TRBV5-4,-,-,TRBJ1-1,TGTGCCAGCAGCTTGGTCAAAGCGGGGGACACTGAAGCTTTCTTT,CASSLVKAGDTEAFF
TRBV15,-,-,TRBJ1-6,TGTGCCACCAGCAGGGGAGATTCACCCCTCCACTTT,CATSRGDSPLHF
TRBV28,-,-,TRBJ1-2,TGTGCCAGCACCCCCGGGGGCTTAGGATATGGCTACACCTTC,CASTPGGLGYGYTF
TRBV2,-,-,TRBJ1-4,TGTGCCAGCGCTACGCGGGGGGTAGGCGAAAAACTGTTTTTT,CASATRGVGEKLFF
TRBV19,-,TRBD1,TRBJ1-3,TGTGCCAGTAGTACCTCAGGGGGATTGACTGGAAACACCATATATTTT,CASSTSGGLTGNTIYF
TRBV7-3,-,-,TRBJ1-1,TGTGCCAGCAGCTCCGAGGGCAGGACAAGCACTGAAGCTTTCTTT,CASSSEGRTSTEAFF
TRBV9,-,-,TRBJ1-3,TGTGCCAGCAGCGTGACAGATGGAAACACCATATATTTT,CASSVTDGNTIYF
TRBV9,-,-,TRBJ2-7,TGTGCCAGCAGCCAGGACTCCCTCTCCTACGAGCAGTACTTC,CASSQDSLSYEQYF
TRBV2,-,-,TRBJ1-2,TGTGCCAGCAGTGGCGCAATGGGACGCCGTAACTATGGCTACACCTTC,CASSGAMGRRNYGYTF
TRBV6-5,-,-,TRBJ1-2,TGTGCCAGCAGTTCGTACCCACAGCCCTCGACCACCTTC,CASSSYPQPSTTF
TRBV9,-,-,TRBJ2-7,TGTGCCAGCAGCGTAGCCGACTTGGGGGGGGCGTACTCCTACGAGCAGTACTTC,CASSVADLGGAYSYEQYF
TRBV30,-,-,TRBJ2-4,TGTGCCTGGAGTTACCCCTCGAAGACGAGAAAAAACATTCAGTACTTC,CAWSYPSKTRKNIQYF
TRBV19,-,-,TRBJ2-3,TGTGCCAGTAGTAAGGACAAGGGGGGTAGCACAGATACGCAGTATTTT,CASSKDKGGSTDTQYF
TRBV4-3,-,-,TRBJ2-3,TGCGCCAGCAGCCAAGATACGCGGACACCCAAGTCAGATACGCAGTATTTT,CASSQDTRTPKSDTQYF
TRBV2,-,-,TRBJ1-1,TGTGCCCAACGGAGGACAGTGAACACTGAAGCTTTCTTT,CAQRRTVNTEAFF
TRBV5-4,once,-,TRBJ2-5,TGTGCCAGCAGCGGTACAGGTAGTGGGGAAGAGACCCAGTACTTC,CASSGTGSGEETQYF
TRBV4-1,-,-,TRBJ1-5,TGCGCCAGCAGCCAAATACAGGGTTTCAATCAGCCCCAGCATTTT,CASSQIQGFNQPQHF
TRBV5-4,-,-,TRBJ2-7,TGTGCCAGCAGCTTGGCGGGGTACCTTTACGAGCAGTACTTC,CASSLAGYLYEQYF
TRBV27,-,TRBD1,TRBJ1-1,TGTGCCAGCAGTAGGGCCTGGGACAGGGGGAACACTGAAGCTTTCTTT,CASSRAWDRGNTEAFF
TRBV29-1,-,-,TRBJ1-2,TGCAGCGTTGGGGGTCAAGCCCAGAGATCCTATGGCTACACCTTC,CSVGGQAQRSYGYTF
TRBV5-1,-,-,TRBJ1-1,TGCGCCAGCAGCTTGGGGGCAGCTGAAGCTTTCTTT,CASSLGAAEAFF
TRBV5-4,-,TRBD2,TRBJ2-1,TGTGCCAGCAGCCGGAGCGGGGGTTCCTACAATGAGCAGTTCTTC,CASSRSGGSYNEQFF
TRBV28,once,-,TRBJ1-4,TGTGCCAGCAGTGACAGTGCAACTAATGAAAAACTGTTTTTT,CASSDSATNEKLFF
TRBV10-3,few,-,TRBJ1-5,TGTGCCATCAGTGAGGAAGAAGGCAGGGCGGGGCATTTT,CAISEEEGRAGHF
TRBV30,few,-,TRBJ1-1,TGTGCCTGGAGCCCCAGGGTAGACACTGAAGCTTTCTTT,CAWSPRVDTEAFF
TRBV4-1,-,TRBD2,TRBJ2-5,TGCGCCAGCAGCCACCCTAGCGGGGGAGCGAAAGAGACCCAGTACTTC,CASSHPSGGAKETQYF
TRBV6-6,-,TRBD2,TRBJ2-3,TGTGCCAGCAGTTACCCCTTAGCGGGGGGTACAGATACGCAGTATTTT,CASSYPLAGGTDTQYF
TRBV6-6,-,TRBD1,TRBJ1-1,TGTGCCAGCAGACCAACAGGGGGCCTTGCTGAAGCTTTCTTT,CASRPTGGLAEAFF
TRBV7-3,-,TRBD1,TRBJ1-6,TGTGCCAGCAGCACGGGACAGCTTAATTCACCCCTCCACTTT,CASSTGQLNSPLHF
TRBV6-5,-,-,TRBJ1-2,TGTGCCAGCAGTTACTCGAATCGGGCAGGGGAAGGCTACACCTTC,CASSYSNRAGEGYTF
TRBV5-1,-,TRBD2,TRBJ2-7,TGCGCCAGCAGCTTGGCCTCGGGGGGCTACGAGCAGTACTTC,CASSLASGGYEQYF
TRBV4-1,-,TRBD1,TRBJ2-7,TGCGCCAGCAGCCAGTCCGGGACAGGGGTTGCCGAGCAGTACTTC,CASSQSGTGVAEQYF
TRBV9,-,-,TRBJ2-3,TGTGCCAGCAGCGTAGAAACAGATACGCAGTATTTT,CASSVETDTQYF
TRBV18,-,TRBD1,TRBJ2-7,TGTGCCAGCTCACCGCCCGACAGGGCGAGCTACGAGCAGTACTTC,CASSPPDRASYEQYF
TRBV6-5,few,-,TRBJ1-1,TGTGCCAGCCACGCCTCACTGCTTGAAGCTTTCTTT,CASHASLLEAFF
TRBV5-4,-,-,TRBJ2-5,TGTGCCAGCAGCTTGTCAGGTAGCCAAGAGACCCAGTACTTC,CASSLSGSQETQYF
TRBV7-9,-,-,TRBJ1-3,TGTGCCAGCAGCTTAGCGGGGGGCGAAAACACCATATATTTT,CASSLAGGENTIYF
TRBV28,-,-,TRBJ2-2,TGTGCCAGCAGCCTTGGGACCCTCTCCGGGGAGCTGTTTTTT,CASSLGTLSGELFF
TRBV29-1,few,-,TRBJ1-2,TGCAGCGTCCGTACAGGGATGGCGCTTGGCTACACCTTC,CSVRTGMALGYTF
TRBV10-3,-,-,TRBJ2-7,TGTGCCATCAGTACTACAGATACCTACGAGCAGTACTTC,CAISTTDTYEQYF
TRBV19,-,TRBD1,TRBJ1-1,TGTGCCAGTAGTCGGGACAGGGCAACCACTGAAGCTTTCTTT,CASSRDRATTEAFF
TRBV13,-,-,TRBJ2-7,TGTGCCAGCAGCTTAACGAGAATCTCAGCCGAGCAGTACTTC,CASSLTRISAEQYF
TRBV6-1,-,-,TRBJ2-5,TGTGCCAGCAGGGAGGGAGAGACCCAGTACTTC,CASREGETQYF